Listed below are T cell receptor beta chains from one sample, sequenced in a study of blood T cells in healthy people across ages. A single record per CDR3 protein comes from TCRdb applying MiXCR to the 5' RACE reads. Of approximately 960,000 distinct CDR3 sequences listed, about 28% are singletons. The same sample was also studied in work on T cells of mothers and their children.

Sequencing was performed on blood. All receptors come from a woman in her 40s in good health. CDR3s include the opening cysteine and the closing phenylalanine or tryptophan. A D gene is named only where the DNA matches it firmly. Rows may omit the clone size; those that give it use once, few, many or a size class.

d_call j_call v_call clone_size cdr3_aa cdr3_nt
TRBD2 TRBJ2-7 TRBV6-6 few CASSYGLALAANYEQYF TGTGCCAGCAGTTACGGACTAGCCCTAGCGGCGAACTACGAGCAGTACTTC
TRBD1 TRBJ2-7 TRBV27 many CASSLSTGGKEQYF TGTGCCAGCAGTTTATCTACAGGGGGTAAAGAGCAGTACTTC
. TRBJ2-1 TRBV11-2 . CASGAVALGNNEQFF TGTGCCAGCGGCGCGGTGGCTCTGGGGAACAATGAGCAGTTCTTC
. TRBJ1-2 TRBV28 . CASNPVGIGTGYTF TGTGCCAGCAACCCCGTGGGGATTGGGACCGGCTACACCTTC
. TRBJ1-5 TRBV20-1 . CSARARDARNQPQHF TGCAGTGCTAGAGCTCGTGACGCCCGGAATCAGCCCCAGCATTTT
TRBD1 TRBJ2-7 TRBV10-3 few CASEGDSNYEQYF TGCGCCTCAGAGGGGGACAGCAACTACGAGCAGTACTTC
. TRBJ1-2 TRBV2 . CASTKGGMGDGYTF TGTGCCAGCACCAAGGGGGGCATGGGGGATGGCTACACCTTC
. TRBJ2-7 TRBV11-2 . CASSSDRFNEQYF TGTGCCAGCAGCTCTGACAGGTTTAATGAGCAGTACTTC
. TRBJ1-2 TRBV7-9 few CASSPGFTGDGYTF TGTGCCAGCAGCCCAGGATTTACTGGGGATGGCTACACCTTC
. TRBJ2-7 TRBV15 . CATSTRNYEQYF TGTGCCACCAGCACCCGAAACTACGAGCAGTACTTC
TRBD2 TRBJ2-7 TRBV6-4 . CASPPTSASTYEQYF TGTGCCAGCCCCCCGACTAGCGCGTCGACCTACGAGCAGTACTTC
TRBD1 TRBJ1-2 TRBV12-3/TRBV12-4 many CASSLAGPRTGYGYTF TGTGCCAGCAGTTTAGCGGGGCCTCGGACAGGGTATGGCTACACCTTC
. TRBJ1-1 TRBV5-1 . CASSRTGPPHTNTEAFF TGCGCCAGCAGCCGAACAGGACCACCCCATACGAACACTGAAGCTTTCTTT
. TRBJ1-5 TRBV10-3 . CAISGPGGNGQPQHF TGTGCCATCAGTGGGCCTGGAGGAAACGGTCAGCCCCAGCATTTT
. TRBJ1-3 TRBV15 . CATSSSGSATIYF TGTGCCACCAGCAGTTCAGGGTCCGCCACCATATATTTT
TRBD1 TRBJ2-5 TRBV5-1 . CASSWDSYPQETQYF TGCGCCAGCAGCTGGGACAGCTATCCTCAAGAGACCCAGTACTTC
. TRBJ1-2 TRBV27 few CASSPVGVYGYTF TGTGCCAGCAGCCCAGTCGGGGTCTATGGCTACACCTTC
TRBD1 TRBJ1-1 TRBV7-8 . CASSLTGGWTEAFF TGTGCCAGCAGCCTGACAGGGGGATGGACTGAAGCTTTCTTT
. TRBJ1-6 TRBV5-5 . CASSDIGTDSPLHF TGTGCCAGCTCCGATATCGGGACGGATTCACCCCTCCACTTT
. TRBJ1-4 TRBV28 . CASSSPGVGEKLFF TGTGCCAGCAGTAGCCCCGGTGTGGGGGAAAAACTGTTTTTT
TRBD1 TRBJ2-2 TRBV7-9 . CASSSDRGNTGELFF TGTGCCAGCAGCTCGGACAGGGGGAACACCGGGGAGCTGTTTTTT
TRBD2 TRBJ2-1 TRBV29-1 many CSVGSVELAGTSGDPLYNEQFF TGCAGCGTTGGTTCGGTTGAACTAGCGGGAACCTCAGGGGATCCACTCTACAATGAGCAGTTCTTC
. TRBJ2-1 TRBV6-6 few CATTTGYNEQFF TGTGCCACCACAACAGGGTACAATGAGCAGTTCTTC
. TRBJ1-2 TRBV7-2 . CASSLRRGVDGYTF TGTGCCAGCAGCTTAAGGCGAGGGGTCGATGGCTACACCTTC
TRBD1 TRBJ2-7 TRBV7-6 . CASSLSDTGAFEQYF TGTGCCAGCAGCTTGTCGGACACAGGGGCGTTCGAGCAGTACTTC
. TRBJ1-2 TRBV7-2 . CASSLPKDSNNYGYTF TGTGCCAGCAGCTTACCTAAGGACAGTAATAACTATGGCTACACCTTC
. TRBJ1-1 TRBV5-1 . CASSPGEGWNTEAFF TGCGCCAGCAGCCCGGGAGAGGGCTGGAACACTGAAGCTTTCTTT
TRBD1 TRBJ2-4 TRBV7-9 . CASSLDRGHISPAKNIQYF TGTGCCAGCAGTTTGGACAGGGGCCACATTAGTCCGGCCAAAAACATTCAGTACTTC
TRBD1 TRBJ2-7 TRBV28 . CASSARTGRTYEQYF TGTGCCAGCAGTGCTCGGACAGGGAGAACCTACGAGCAGTACTTC
TRBD1 TRBJ2-2 TRBV7-9 few CASSLIGQGADTGELFF TGTGCCAGCAGCTTAATTGGACAGGGGGCGGACACCGGGGAGCTGTTTTTT
TRBD2 TRBJ2-5 TRBV5-1 many CASSSPGLAKPQETQYF TGCGCCAGCAGCTCCCCGGGACTAGCGAAACCCCAAGAGACCCAGTACTTC